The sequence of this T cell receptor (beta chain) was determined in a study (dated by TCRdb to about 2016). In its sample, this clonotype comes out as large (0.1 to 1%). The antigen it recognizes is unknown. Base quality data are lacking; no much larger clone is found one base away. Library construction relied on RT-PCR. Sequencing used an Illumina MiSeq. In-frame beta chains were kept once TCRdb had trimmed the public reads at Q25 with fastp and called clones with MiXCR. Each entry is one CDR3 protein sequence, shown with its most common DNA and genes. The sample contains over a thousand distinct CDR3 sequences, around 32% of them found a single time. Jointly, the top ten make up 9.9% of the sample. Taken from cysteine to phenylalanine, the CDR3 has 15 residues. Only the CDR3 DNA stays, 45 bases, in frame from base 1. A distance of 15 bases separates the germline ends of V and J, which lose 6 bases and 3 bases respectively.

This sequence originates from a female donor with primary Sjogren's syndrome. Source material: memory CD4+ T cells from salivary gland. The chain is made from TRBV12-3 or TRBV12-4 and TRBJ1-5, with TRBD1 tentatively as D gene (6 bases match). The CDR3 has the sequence CASSVQAGANQPQHF. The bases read TGTGCCAGCAGCGTACAGGCGGGGGCCAATCAGCCCCAGCATTTT.